This TCR beta chain was sequenced for a study of cytomegalovirus exposure and HLA in healthy donors. 13 Jbeta primers and 60 Vbeta primers were used for the PCR. Original methodology: Later, roughly 77 million unique TCR beta chains were counted in an analysis, and roughly 11 million of them were shared. The protocol was immunoSEQ multiplex PCR, while the TCRdb copy is restricted to in-frame clones and leaves out a portion. For V, J and clone size, that table is used; D and trimming come from the DNA. The sample comprises approximately 120,000 clones, about 85% of which are singletons, and under 5% rests with the top ten. Study results and limitations: For most TCR beta V segments, an earlier analysis put the productive rate at about 90% or about 30% of the time. Cytomegalovirus association was assigned to approximately 160 TCR beta chains.

Unmatched junction bases numbered 9, after V lost 2 bases and J lost 5 bases. Germline values: CDR1 SGHRS, CDR2 YFSETQ. This CDR3 contains 16 residues. About this clone itself: Its antigen is undetermined.

Each donor was nominally healthy when sampled (though unrecorded immune exposures were likely). The sample consisted of PBMCs. The chain couples TRBV5-1 to TRBJ2-5; TRBD2 agrees at 10 bases. The source of this sequence is a man aged 18 to 29 in good health and CMV-seropositive. CDR3 loop: CASSLYGTSDLETQYF. Here the CDR3 DNA reads TGCGCCAGCAGCTTATATGGGACTAGCGATTTGGAGACCCAGTACTTC.